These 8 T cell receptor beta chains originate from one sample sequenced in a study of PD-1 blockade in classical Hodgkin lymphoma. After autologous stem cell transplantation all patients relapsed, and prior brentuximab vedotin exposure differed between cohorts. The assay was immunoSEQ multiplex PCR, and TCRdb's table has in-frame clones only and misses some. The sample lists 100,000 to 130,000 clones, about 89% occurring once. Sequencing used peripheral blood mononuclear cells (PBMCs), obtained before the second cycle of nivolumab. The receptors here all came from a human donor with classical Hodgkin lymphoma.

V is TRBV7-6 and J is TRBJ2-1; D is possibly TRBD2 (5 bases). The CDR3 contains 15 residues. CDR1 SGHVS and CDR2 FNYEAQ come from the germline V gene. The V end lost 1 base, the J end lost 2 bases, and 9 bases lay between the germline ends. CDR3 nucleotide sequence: TGTGCCAGCAGCTTAGGAGGGTTTACCTACAATGAGCAGTTCTTC. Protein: CASSLGGFTYNEQFF.

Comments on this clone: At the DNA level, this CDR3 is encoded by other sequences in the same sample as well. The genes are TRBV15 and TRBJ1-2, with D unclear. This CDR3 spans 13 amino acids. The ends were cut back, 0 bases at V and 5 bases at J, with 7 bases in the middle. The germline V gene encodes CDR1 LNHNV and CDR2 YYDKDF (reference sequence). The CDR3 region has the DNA TGTGCCACCAGCAGAGATCCGGATTATGGCTACACCTTC. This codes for CATSRDPDYGYTF.

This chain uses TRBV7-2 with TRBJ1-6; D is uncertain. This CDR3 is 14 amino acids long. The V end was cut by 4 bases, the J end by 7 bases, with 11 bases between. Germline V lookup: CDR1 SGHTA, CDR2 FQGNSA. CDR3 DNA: TGTGCCAGCAGCTATGGTGGGGTGAATTCACCCCTCCACTTT. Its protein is CASSYGGVNSPLHF. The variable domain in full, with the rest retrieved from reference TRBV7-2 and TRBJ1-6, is GAGVSQSPSNKVTEKGKDVELRCDPISGHTALYWYRQSLGQGLEFLIYFQGNSAPDKSGLPSDRFSAERTGGSVSTLTIQRTQQEDSAVYLCASSYGGVNSPLHFGNGTRLTVT.

The CDR3 loop is CASSLANEKLFF. CDR3 nucleotide sequence: TGTGCCAGCAGCCTGGCTAATGAAAAACTGTTTTTT. The rearrangement links TRBV5-6 to TRBJ1-4; no definite D call. Trimming took off 4 bases at V and 3 bases at J, with 4 bases between the two ends. The CDR3 has 12 amino acids. CDR1 is SGHDT and CDR2 is YYEEEE in the germline V gene.

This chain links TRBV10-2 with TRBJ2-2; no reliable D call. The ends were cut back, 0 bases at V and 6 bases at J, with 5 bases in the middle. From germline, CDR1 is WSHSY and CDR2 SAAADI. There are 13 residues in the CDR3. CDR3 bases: TGCGCCAGCAGTGAGTCTAGATCCGGGGAGCTGTTTTTT. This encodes CASSESRSGELFF.

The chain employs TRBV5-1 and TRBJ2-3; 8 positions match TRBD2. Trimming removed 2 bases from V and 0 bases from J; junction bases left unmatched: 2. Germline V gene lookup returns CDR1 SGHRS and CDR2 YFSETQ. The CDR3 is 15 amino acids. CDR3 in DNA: TGCGCCAGCAGCTTCACTAGCGGTAGCACAGATACGCAGTATTTT. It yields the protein CASSFTSGSTDTQYF.

The CDR3 loop is CASREPNTGELFF. As DNA, the CDR3 is TGTGCCAGCAGAGAGCCGAACACCGGGGAGCTGTTTTTT. The chain couples TRBV27 to TRBJ2-2, with D unclear. V dropped 6 bases and J dropped 0 bases, with 5 bases sitting between them. Germline loops: CDR1 MNHEY, CDR2 SMNVEV (reference sequence). The CDR3 runs 13 residues.

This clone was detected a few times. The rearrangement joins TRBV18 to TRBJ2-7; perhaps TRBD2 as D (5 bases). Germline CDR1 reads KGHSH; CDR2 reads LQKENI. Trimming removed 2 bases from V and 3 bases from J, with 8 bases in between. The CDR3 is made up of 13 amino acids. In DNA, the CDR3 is TGTGCCAGCTCACCAGTCGGGGACTACGAGCAGTACTTC. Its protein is CASSPVGDYEQYF.